What follows are 29 T cell receptor beta chains derived from one specimen sequenced in a study of blood T cell repertoires in COVID-19. Method: immunoSEQ multiplex PCR; TCRdb's copy keeps in-frame clones and lacks some. Of around 260,000 clones in the sample, around 84% are singletons; the top ten hold 4.1%. The sequenced sample consisted of PBMCs or T cells enriched from blood (not recorded which). Receptors originate from a man aged 30 to 45 with acute COVID-19.

The chain uses TRBV9 and TRBJ1-3, with no clear D. Trimming stripped 2 bases from V and 2 bases from J, with 11 bases between. Germline V lookup: CDR1 SGDLS, CDR2 YYNGEE. This CDR3 has 15 amino acids. For the CDR3, the DNA is TGTGCCAGCAGCGTGGGCGGGTATCCTGGAAACACCATATATTTT. Its protein product is CASSVGGYPGNTIYF.

The chain joins TRBV24-1 to TRBJ1-5, with a weak D call TRBD1 (6 bases). Trimming removed 5 bases from V and 3 bases from J, with 10 bases in between. Germline lookup yields CDR1 KGHDR and CDR2 SFDVKD. CDR3 size: 14 residues. In nucleotides, the CDR3 is TGTGCCACCAGTGTAGGGGGACCCAATCAGCCCCAGCATTTT. Protein sequence: CATSVGGPNQPQHF.

This chain joins TRBV7-8 and TRBJ2-3, with D tentatively TRBD1 (6 bases). Trimming cost V 4 bases and J 5 bases, with 10 bases left between them. Germline CDR1 SGHVS, CDR2 FQNEAQ. The CDR3 is 13 amino acids. CDR3 residues: CASSSLGGDTQYF. CDR3 DNA: TGTGCCAGCAGCTCATTAGGGGGAGATACGCAGTATTTT.

This clone was counted only a few times. V is TRBV28 and J is TRBJ1-1; D gene unclear. Trimming pared 4 bases from V and 4 bases from J, leaving 19 bases between. CDR1 is MDHEN and CDR2 is SYDVKM in the germline V gene. The CDR3 totals 16 residues. CDR3 sequence reads: CASSWRGGIWTTEAFF. The CDR3 DNA sequence: TGTGCCAGCAGTTGGCGAGGCGGGATCTGGACCACTGAAGCTTTCTTT.

This clone has only a few counts. The CDR3 protein is CASSPERGGNGELFF. The CDR3 DNA is TGTGCCAGCAGCCCGGAGCGGGGGGGCAACGGGGAGCTGTTTTTT. V gene TRBV5-4 combines with J gene TRBJ2-2; 10 positions match TRBD2. The CDR3 extends over 15 amino acids. J was trimmed by 7 bases and V by 4 bases; bases with no gene match: 7. The germline CDR1 and CDR2 sequences are SGHNT and YYREEE (reference sequence).

The CDR3 region has the DNA TGTGCCAGCAGTCCCCTGACACCCAACACTGAAGCTTTCTTT. Its translation: CASSPLTPNTEAFF. The chain has TRBV28 and TRBJ1-1; D is ambiguous. The CDR3 consists of 14 residues. Germline CDR1 MDHEN, CDR2 SYDVKM. Trimming removed 5 bases at V and 2 bases at J, with 12 bases between.

The genes are TRBV14 and TRBJ2-3; TRBD2 agrees at 8 bases. The CDR3 length is 15 residues. The germline CDR1 and CDR2 sequences are SGHDN and FVKESK. V shed 2 bases and J 6 bases; nucleotides not matched to a gene: 7. The CDR3 DNA is TGTGCCAGCAGCCAAACGGGACTAGAGCTTGATACGCAGTATTTT. Translated: CASSQTGLELDTQYF.

The rearrangement joins TRBV6-5 to TRBJ2-1; D perhaps matches TRBD2 (7 bases). Germline V lookup: CDR1 MNHEY, CDR2 SVGAGI. V was clipped by 8 bases and J by 14 bases, with 19 bases between them. The CDR3 contains 12 residues. This CDR3 is CASRKGEGTEFF. DNA of the CDR3: TGTGCCAGCCGAAAGGGGGAGGGGACGGAGTTCTTC.

The chain carries TRBV3-1 (or the pseudogene TRBV3-2) and TRBJ2-5; D possibly corresponds to TRBD2 (5 bases). V lost 0 bases and J lost 5, with 13 bases in between. The CDR3 totals 15 residues. Germline CDR1 reads LGHDT; CDR2 reads YNNKEL (reference sequence). CDR3 nucleotides: TGTGCCAGCAGCCAAGATCAGCATAGCGTGGAGACCCAGTACTTC. It encodes CASSQDQHSVETQYF.

The V and J genes are TRBV24-1 and TRBJ1-5, with TRBD1 as a possible D gene (5 bases). The germline gives CDR1 KGHDR, CDR2 SFDVKD. Trimming shortened V by 7 bases and J by 5 bases, and 20 bases separated the two germline ends. The CDR3 is made up of 16 amino acids. The CDR3 here is CATRQRVDNSDQPQHF. DNA for the CDR3: TGTGCCACCAGGCAGAGAGTGGACAACTCTGATCAGCCCCAGCATTTT.

The chain recombines TRBV4-2 with TRBJ2-3; D is unresolved. Germline CDR1 is LGHNA and CDR2 is YNFKEQ. This CDR3 region has 15 residues. The V end lost 1 base, the J end lost 4 bases, and 12 bases lay between the germline ends. CDR3 coding DNA: TGTGCCAGCAGCCAAGGGCCTTCTCGGGCAGATACGCAGTATTTT. Translation gives CASSQGPSRADTQYF.

The chain is built from TRBV11-3 and TRBJ2-1, with D unclear. The germline V gene encodes CDR1 SGHNT and CDR2 YENEEA. V dropped 0 bases and J dropped 0 bases, with 21 bases sitting between them. The length of the CDR3 is 20 residues. The CDR3 here is CASSLDVWVVALSSYNEQFF. CDR3 DNA: TGTGCCAGCAGCTTAGATGTATGGGTGGTAGCTCTGAGCTCCTACAATGAGCAGTTCTTC.

This clone was observed a few times. The rearrangement joins TRBV18 to TRBJ1-1; 8 bases match TRBD1. This CDR3 is 17 amino acids long. Germline V CDR1 and CDR2: KGHSH, LQKENI. V lost 4 bases and J lost 4; bases outside the gene matches: 14. CDR3 DNA sequence: TGTGCCAGCTCACTATTAATCTTTGACACAGGGGGCACTGAAGCTTTCTTT. Protein sequence: CASSLLIFDTGGTEAFF.

In the case of this clone: The junction differs from germline at one of its ends, possibly a read error. The V and J genes are TRBV6-5 and TRBJ1-1; 8 nucleotides align to TRBD1. Germline V gene data show CDR1 as MNHEY and CDR2 as SVGAGI. CDR3 length: 15 residues. The CDR3 DNA reads as TGTGCCAGCAGAGCCAGGACAGGGAGAGAAACTGAAGTTTTCTTT. Translated, it gives CASRARTGRETEVFF.

The rearrangement uses TRBV5-4 and TRBJ2-1; TRBD1 matches 10 bases. CDR3 size: 15 residues. With 2 bases clipped from V and 4 bases from J, the junction kept 3 bases outside the gene matches. Germline CDR1 reads SGHNT; CDR2 reads YYREEE (reference sequence). The CDR3 reads CASSLDRGQYNEQFF. The CDR3 nucleotides read TGTGCCAGCAGCTTAGACAGGGGGCAATACAATGAGCAGTTCTTC.

The CDR3 DNA is TGCGCCAGCAGCTTGTTAGTTAATTCACCCCTCCACTTT. Protein sequence: CASSLLVNSPLHF. This sequence joins TRBV5-1 and TRBJ1-6; D call uncertain. The CDR3 loop spans 13 amino acids. The germline gives CDR1 SGHRS, CDR2 YFSETQ. Trimming left V 1 base short and J 6 bases short, with 5 bases between.

The V call is TRBV9, the J call TRBJ1-2, with D possibly being TRBD1 (5 bases). Between the trimmed V and J ends, which lost 0 bases and 8 bases, there was a span of 11 bases. This CDR3 spans 13 amino acids. Per germline, CDR1 SGDLS and CDR2 YYNGEE. The DNA of the CDR3 is TGTGCCAGCAGCGTAGGACAGTTCGACGGCTACACCTTC. This encodes CASSVGQFDGYTF.

This chain connects TRBV12-3 or TRBV12-4 to TRBJ1-5; maybe TRBD1 (5 bases). CDR3 size: 11 residues. The V and J ends lost 1 base and 11 bases respectively, with 6 bases between them. The DNA of the CDR3 is TGTGCCAGCAGTTTAGGGGGCGCCCAGCATTTT. It encodes CASSLGGAQHF.

The chain recombines TRBV15 with TRBJ2-1, with 8 bases lining up with TRBD1. Trimming cost V 8 bases and J 4 bases; bases outside gene matches: 10. Germline V CDR1 and CDR2: LNHNV, YYDKDF (reference sequence). The CDR3 consists of 15 residues. CDR3 in DNA: TGTGCCACCGGATACGGACAGGGACTGTACAATGAGCAGTTCTTC. Its protein product is CATGYGQGLYNEQFF. The full variable domain, rest sourced from reference TRBV15 and TRBJ2-1, is DAMVIQNPRYQVTQFGKPVTLSCSQTLNHNVMYWYQQKSSQAPKLLFHYYDKDFNNEADTPDNFQSRRPNTSFCFLDIRSPGLGDTAMYLCATGYGQGLYNEQFFGPGTRLTVL.

The genes are TRBV24-1 and TRBJ1-6, with unresolved D. With 4 bases removed from V and 12 bases from J, the gap between germline ends came to 21 bases. The CDR3 length is 16 residues. Per germline, CDR1 KGHDR and CDR2 SFDVKD. The DNA of the CDR3 is TGTGCCACCAGTGACTTCTCTTGGTCTCCCCGGGTACCCCTCCACTTT. Amino acids: CATSDFSWSPRVPLHF.

This clone was counted between two and nine times. This rearrangement joins TRBV7-6 to TRBJ1-4; TRBD1 matches at 7 bases. This CDR3 has 15 residues. Germline V gene sequence: CDR1 SGHVS, CDR2 FNYEAQ. The trim removed 2 bases at V and 8 bases at J, leaving 8 bases unmatched. The CDR3 loop reads CASSLKIQGWEKLFF. Written as DNA, the CDR3 is TGTGCCAGCAGCTTAAAAATACAGGGGTGGGAAAAACTGTTTTTT.

This rearrangement joins TRBV28 to TRBJ1-2; D gene uncertain. The germline V and J ends were trimmed by 6 bases and 7 bases, with 12 bases remaining between them. The CDR3 consists of 12 residues. Per germline, CDR1 MDHEN and CDR2 SYDVKM. The CDR3 region is CASSPPRIGYTF. CDR3 nucleotide sequence: TGTGCCAGCAGCCCGCCCAGAATTGGCTACACCTTC.

This chain links TRBV2 with TRBJ2-2; 9 bases line up with TRBD1. Unmatched junction bases numbered 8, after V lost 6 bases and J lost 6 bases. The CDR3 extends over 15 amino acids. The germline CDR1 and CDR2 sequences are SNHLY and FYNNEI. The CDR3 coding sequence is TGTGCCAGCAGGGAGGACAGGGGTATTGCCGGGGAGCTGTTTTTT. Translation gives CASREDRGIAGELFF.

A note on this clone: Other DNA variants within this sample encode the same CDR3. The chain combines TRBV27 with TRBJ1-2, with D possibly being TRBD1 (5 bases). V lost 2 bases to trimming and J lost 1 base, with 5 bases between them. The CDR3 runs to 13 residues. From germline, CDR1 is MNHEY and CDR2 SMNVEV (reference sequence). The CDR3 loop is CASSLQGNYGYTF. In DNA form, the CDR3 reads TGTGCCAGCAGTTTACAGGGTAACTATGGCTACACCTTC.

This clone was recorded once. The chain joins TRBV27 to TRBJ2-2; D may be TRBD2 (7 bases). From germline, CDR1 is MNHEY and CDR2 SMNVEV (reference sequence). Deletions cut 3 bases from V and 3 bases from J, with 14 bases between. This CDR3 has 16 residues. The CDR3 region is CASSFSGAGDTGELFF. The CDR3 DNA reads as TGTGCCAGCAGTTTCTCAGGGGCGGGAGACACCGGGGAGCTGTTTTTT.

The CDR3 nucleotides are TGTGCCAGCATCAACGGGGGGGTTAACACTGAAGCTTTCTTT. This translates into CASINGGVNTEAFF. V usage is TRBV6-5 and J usage is TRBJ1-1; D is perhaps TRBD1 (5 bases). This CDR3 has 14 amino acids. CDR1 and CDR2 from the germline V gene are MNHEY and SVGAGI. V was pared by 7 bases and J by 2 bases, with 14 bases between.

The V call is TRBV18, the J call TRBJ1-5, with D possibly matching TRBD1 (6 bases). The CDR3 consists of 14 residues. Germline values: CDR1 KGHSH, CDR2 LQKENI. Trimming took off 3 bases at V and 6 bases at J, with 12 bases between the two ends. CDR3 amino acids: CASSPQGSGQPQHF. The CDR3, as DNA: TGTGCCAGCTCACCCCAGGGGTCGGGTCAGCCCCAGCATTTT.

The rearrangement uses TRBV28 and TRBJ1-2, with a possible D match to TRBD1 (5 bases). Germline loops: CDR1 MDHEN, CDR2 SYDVKM. The CDR3 runs 14 residues. The V gene lost 6 bases and the J gene lost 3 bases, with 14 bases spanning the gap. The CDR3 DNA sequence: TGTGCCAGCAGACGGGGGGGTTTAGACTATGGCTACACCTTC. As protein: CASRRGGLDYGYTF.

The chain couples TRBV5-1 to TRBJ1-1; TRBD1 might be the D (6 bases). This CDR3 is built from 11 residues. Germline V gene lookup returns CDR1 SGHRS and CDR2 YFSETQ. V was shortened by 5 bases and J by 8 bases, with 10 bases between the two germline ends. CDR3 nucleotide sequence: TGCGCCAGCAGGCGGGGGCCAGAAGCTTTCTTT. Protein sequence: CASRRGPEAFF.